Listed here are 4 T cell receptor beta chains from one sample, sequenced in a study of T cells expressing NK-cell markers. From the 5' RACE reads, TCRdb lists one entry per CDR3 protein and no DNA. Here the sample table reports under 600,000 distinct CDR3 sequences. The specimen was blood T cells: a sorted CD56 or NKG2C T cell subset, CD4+ or CD8+ T cells, or bulk PBMC T cells (not recorded which). These receptors were taken from a woman aged 45-60 years in good health.

The rearrangement joins TRBV28 to TRBJ1-6; the D call of TRBD1 rests on TCRdb alone, since no DNA is present to check it. The CDR3 runs to 14 residues. The germline gives CDR1 MDHEN, CDR2 SYDVKM. The CDR3 sequence: CASRRGGAGSPLHF. Looking up the rest from reference TRBV28 and TRBJ1-6 gives the full variable domain: DVKVTQSSRYLVKRTGEKVFLECVQDMDHENMFWYRQDPGLGLRLIYFSYDVKMKEKGDIPEGYSVSREKKERFSLILESASTNQTSMYLCASRRGGAGSPLHFGNGTRLTVT.

The chain recombines TRBV6-4 with TRBJ2-2; TCRdb designates TRBD1, a call that cannot be tested without DNA. Germline V CDR1 and CDR2: MRHNA, SNTAGT. The CDR3 length is 14 residues. The chain's CDR3 is CATSLDTNTGELFF.

The chain couples TRBV30 to TRBJ1-1; TCRdb lists TRBD1, though no DNA is available to test this call. Germline V gene sequence: CDR1 GTSNPN, CDR2 SVGIG (reference sequence). The CDR3 runs 12 residues. CDR3: CAWKQGSPEAFF.

The chain carries TRBV7-9 and TRBJ2-7; the D call from TCRdb, TRBD1, cannot be confirmed without DNA. The CDR3 contains 15 residues. Germline CDR1 SEHNR, CDR2 FQNEAQ (reference sequence). The CDR3 sequence is CASSAWDRGIDEQYF.